The 21 T cell receptor beta chains below were found in one sample sequenced in a study of radiation and T cells in renal cell carcinoma. The time point was: baseline pretreatment blood. Treatment described: 15 Gy SBRT to primary tumor, nephrectomy 4 weeks later. This table comes from immunoSEQ multiplex PCR, and its TCRdb copy is limited to in-frame clones, with some not included. Seen here are some 150,000 clones, roughly 80% observed once, and the top ten hold approximately 22%. Sequenced here: blood, sampled from a patient whose treatment included radiotherapy and nephrectomy. These receptors were taken from a woman in her fifties or sixties with renal cell carcinoma.

In regard to this clone: The junction differs from germline at one of its ends, possibly a read error. The chain combines TRBV28 with TRBJ1-1; D is possibly TRBD1 (6 bases). Germline CDR1 is MDHEN and CDR2 is SYDVKM. CDR3 length: 15 amino acids. The CDR3 sequence is CASSPPAERDRKAVF. CDR3 DNA: TGTGCCAGCAGTCCCCCTGCCGAACGAGACAGGAAGGCAGTCTTT.

V gene TRBV9 combines with J gene TRBJ2-5, with 8 positions matching TRBD1. The CDR3 spans 17 residues. V lost 0 bases to trimming and J lost 4 bases; unmatched junction nucleotides: 11. Per the germline V gene, CDR1 is SGDLS and CDR2 is YYNGEE. CDR3 nucleotide sequence: TGTGCCAGCAGCGTAGGGTGGGGGCAGGGGGCCGGAGAGACCCAGTACTTC. It specifies CASSVGWGQGAGETQYF.

The genes are TRBV20-1 and TRBJ2-1; tentative D call: TRBD2 (6 bases). Trimming cost V 6 bases and J 12 bases, with 15 bases left between them. The V gene's germline CDR1 is DFQATT and CDR2 SNEGSKA (reference sequence). This CDR3 is built from 11 residues. CDR3 amino acids: CSARAYGGQFF. The CDR3 region has the DNA TGCAGTGCGAGGGCCTACGGGGGGCAGTTCTTC.

V gene TRBV4-2 combines with J gene TRBJ2-1; D is possibly TRBD2 (6 bases). The CDR3 extends over 17 amino acids. With 1 base removed from V and 6 bases from J, the gap between germline ends came to 19 bases. Germline-derived CDR1 and CDR2 are LGHNA and YNFKEQ. The CDR3 sequence: CASSQGVVGGTRNEQFF. CDR3 sequence (DNA): TGTGCCAGCAGCCAAGGCGTGGTTGGCGGGACGCGCAATGAGCAGTTCTTC.

The chain joins TRBV4-1 to TRBJ2-7, with 7 bases identical to TRBD2. Germline CDR1 reads MGHRA; CDR2 reads YSYEKL. The CDR3 contains 14 residues. V dropped 7 bases and J dropped 2; count of bases not matched to a gene: 8. The CDR3 sequence is CASTLTAGTYEQYF. CDR3 sequence (DNA): TGCGCCAGCACCCTAACAGCGGGAACCTACGAGCAGTACTTC.

V gene TRBV7-9 combines with J gene TRBJ2-2; TRBD1 agrees at 7 bases. V was pared by 0 bases and J by 7 bases, with 8 bases of the junction left unmatched. The CDR3 is 16 residues long. Germline V lookup: CDR1 SEHNR, CDR2 FQNEAQ (reference sequence). The CDR3 reads CASSLALDRAVGELFF. CDR3 DNA sequence: TGTGCCAGCAGCTTAGCCCTTGACAGGGCTGTCGGGGAGCTGTTTTTT.

This clone was counted a single time. Other DNA sequences in the same sample also yield this CDR3. This chain links TRBV30 with TRBJ2-6, with D possibly matching TRBD2 (5 bases). The germline V gene encodes CDR1 GTSNPN and CDR2 SVGIG (reference sequence). V was clipped by 2 bases and J by 9 bases, with 8 bases between them. There are 12 residues in the CDR3. CDR3 residues: CAWSPGGNVLTF. In DNA form, the CDR3 reads TGTGCCTGGAGTCCCGGAGGCAACGTCCTGACTTTC.

The chain carries TRBV18 and TRBJ1-2; the D is unclear. Germline V CDR1 and CDR2: KGHSH, LQKENI. The length of the CDR3 is 12 residues. V gave up 6 bases and J gave up 7 bases, with 12 bases separating them. The CDR3 DNA sequence: TGTGCCAGCTCCTCAGAGTGGTCTGGCTACACCTTC. Its protein product is CASSSEWSGYTF.

The chain couples TRBV10-3 to TRBJ1-5; the D is unclear. Germline lookup yields CDR1 ENHRY and CDR2 SYGVKD. The CDR3 has 14 amino acids. Trimming left V 2 bases short and J 3 bases short, with 8 bases between. CDR3 in amino acids: CAISEAQNNQPQHF. The CDR3 DNA sequence: TGTGCCATCAGTGAGGCACAGAACAATCAGCCCCAGCATTTT.

J is TRBJ2-2 and V is TRBV7-8, with D possibly matching TRBD2 (7 bases). Trimming shortened V by 8 bases and J by 2 bases, and 18 bases separated the two germline ends. The CDR3 is 16 residues long. CDR1 and CDR2 (germline): SGHVS, FQNEAQ. CDR3 sequence reads: CASGRGGTANTGELFF. The DNA for the CDR3 is TGTGCCAGCGGGAGGGGGGGAACCGCTAACACCGGGGAGCTGTTTTTT.

This chain joins TRBV7-2 and TRBJ1-2; no reliable D call. The CDR3 is 13 amino acids. The V end lost 3 bases, the J end lost 8 bases, and 13 bases lay between the germline ends. Germline V gene sequence: CDR1 SGHTA, CDR2 FQGNSA. In nucleotides, the CDR3 is TGTGCCAGCAGCTTCCTCTCGACGAGCGGCTACACCTTC. Protein sequence: CASSFLSTSGYTF.

The rearrangement joins TRBV7-2 to TRBJ1-5; D is unclear. Germline V gene sequence: CDR1 SGHTA, CDR2 FQGNSA. Trimming removed 1 base from V and 9 bases from J, with 13 bases in between. This CDR3 has 14 residues. The CDR3 region has the DNA TGTGCCAGCAGCTTAGACGGCAACATGAGGCCCCAGCATTTT. It translates to CASSLDGNMRPQHF.

The genes are TRBV14 and TRBJ2-7; 7 nucleotides match TRBD1. The germline gives CDR1 SGHDN, CDR2 FVKESK. The CDR3 runs to 13 residues. V was pared by 7 bases and J by 6 bases, with 9 bases of the junction left unmatched. CDR3 nucleotide sequence: TGTGCCAGCACCCGCATGACAGGGTCCGAGCAGTACTTC. This sequence encodes CASTRMTGSEQYF.

This chain connects TRBV5-8 to TRBJ2-5; D not certain. The germline CDR1 and CDR2 sequences are SGHTS and YDEGEE. The ends were cut back, 5 bases at V and 7 bases at J, with 18 bases in the middle. The CDR3 contains 14 residues. In DNA form, the CDR3 reads TGTGCCAGCAGTATGCTTGGGCCCCGAGGGACCCAGTACTTC. Translation gives CASSMLGPRGTQYF. Full variable domain (missing parts from reference TRBV5-8 and TRBJ2-5): EAGVTQSPTHLIKTRGQQATLRCSPISGHTSVYWYQQALGLGLQFLLWYDEGEERNRGNFPPRFSGRQFPNYSSELNVNALELEDSALYLCASSMLGPRGTQYFGPGTRLLVL.

This chain joins TRBV5-6 and TRBJ1-1, with D perhaps matching TRBD1 (6 bases). The CDR3 is 14 amino acids. Trimming took 2 bases from V and 1 from J, leaving 9 bases between them. Germline values: CDR1 SGHDT, CDR2 YYEEEE. This chain's CDR3 is CASSFGTPNTEAFF. The CDR3 DNA follows: TGTGCCAGCAGCTTCGGGACACCGAACACTGAAGCTTTCTTT.

The chain couples TRBV10-1 to TRBJ2-5; possibly TRBD2 for D (5 bases). Germline values: CDR1 WNHNN, CDR2 SYGVQD (reference sequence). V was cut by 6 bases and J by 5 bases, with 16 bases left in between. The CDR3 spans 14 residues. CDR3 nucleotides: TGCGCCAGCAGCCAGACTCAGCCGGGGGAGACCCAGTACTTC. It yields the protein CASSQTQPGETQYF.

The genes are TRBV7-9 and TRBJ1-2, with a tentative D call TRBD1 (5 bases). With 3 bases removed from V and 0 bases from J, the gap between germline ends came to 11 bases. This CDR3 is built from 15 residues. Germline assignment: CDR1 SEHNR and CDR2 FQNEAQ (reference sequence). CDR3 protein: CASSFMGVPNYGYTF. The CDR3 nucleotides are TGTGCCAGCAGCTTCATGGGGGTACCTAACTATGGCTACACCTTC.

The gene calls are TRBV6-1 and TRBJ2-5; D possibly corresponds to TRBD2 (5 bases). Trimming shortened V by 2 bases and J by 4 bases, and 8 bases separated the two germline ends. The CDR3 is 13 amino acids. The V gene's germline CDR1 is MNHNS and CDR2 SASEGT. The CDR3 sequence is CASSEIGVETQYF. The DNA of the CDR3 is TGTGCCAGCAGTGAAATCGGGGTAGAGACCCAGTACTTC.

The chain combines TRBV6-5 with TRBJ1-6; 9 bases agree with TRBD1. Germline loops: CDR1 MNHEY, CDR2 SVGAGI. This CDR3 is built from 15 residues. Trimming cost V 6 bases and J 11 bases; bases outside gene matches: 11. CDR3 sequence reads: CASSQRTGGEAPLHF. The DNA of the CDR3 is TGTGCCAGCAGCCAGAGAACAGGGGGCGAAGCACCCCTCCACTTT.

A single count supports this clone. The chain has TRBV5-6 and TRBJ2-7; 8 nucleotides match TRBD1. Germline-derived CDR1 and CDR2 are SGHDT and YYEEEE. The CDR3 consists of 14 residues. After removal of 4 bases from V and 2 bases from J, the junction contained 5 bases not matched to a gene. CDR3 protein: CASSKTGQAYEQYF. The CDR3 region has the DNA TGTGCCAGCAGCAAAACGGGACAGGCCTACGAGCAGTACTTC.

CDR3 protein: CASSSSGGETQYF. The CDR3 DNA follows: TGTGCCAGCAGCTCGAGCGGGGGGGAGACCCAGTACTTC. The chain recombines TRBV7-9 with TRBJ2-5; 9 positions match TRBD2. This CDR3 is built from 13 residues. V lost 4 bases and J lost 5; bases outside the gene matches: 2. Per germline, CDR1 SEHNR and CDR2 FQNEAQ (reference sequence).